The 31 T cell receptor beta chains presented below share a single source sample, sequenced in a study of cytomegalovirus exposure and HLA in healthy donors. This table comes from immunoSEQ multiplex PCR, and its TCRdb copy is limited to in-frame clones, with some not included. The sample contains approximately 80,000 clones, 90% to 95% of which appear only once. Sequenced sample: PBMCs. The receptor source for this set is a woman aged 25 to 45 in good health and CMV-seronegative.

The V gene is TRBV19, the J gene TRBJ2-7; no clear D gene. Germline CDR1 reads LNHDA; CDR2 reads SQIVND (reference sequence). Trimming took 3 bases from V and 2 from J, leaving 14 bases between them. This CDR3 is built from 15 residues. CDR3: CASSIWVGPTYEQYF. Written as DNA, the CDR3 is TGTGCCAGTAGTATTTGGGTTGGGCCCACCTACGAGCAGTACTTC.

This chain uses TRBV7-2 with TRBJ2-1; D might be TRBD1 (5 bases). The CDR3 spans 13 residues. From germline, CDR1 is SGHTA and CDR2 FQGNSA. Between the trimmed V and J ends, which lost 5 bases and 6 bases, there was a span of 11 bases. This CDR3 is CASSPPGFNEQFF. CDR3 DNA sequence: TGTGCCAGCAGCCCCCCAGGGTTCAATGAGCAGTTCTTC.

The J gene is TRBJ1-5, the V gene TRBV6-5; 7 nucleotides line up with TRBD1. The CDR3 length is 14 residues. Germline V gene lookup returns CDR1 MNHEY and CDR2 SVGAGI. With 7 bases clipped from V and 4 bases from J, the junction kept 7 bases outside the gene matches. CDR3 coding DNA: TGTGCCAGCACGAGGACAGGAAAGAATCAGCCCCAGCATTTT. This gives the protein CASTRTGKNQPQHF.

The CDR3 is CASSPRVLGYEQYF. The DNA for the CDR3 is TGCGCCAGCAGCCCCAGGGTTTTGGGCTACGAGCAGTACTTC. The chain is built from TRBV5-1 and TRBJ2-7; tentatively, D is TRBD1 (5 bases). Germline assignment: CDR1 SGHRS and CDR2 YFSETQ. The V gene lost 4 bases and the J gene lost 3 bases, with 14 bases spanning the gap. This CDR3 comprises 14 residues.

The chain carries TRBV5-4 and TRBJ2-1; the D is unclear. CDR1 is SGHNT and CDR2 is YYREEE in the germline V gene (reference sequence). The CDR3 sequence is 11 residues long. V shed 9 bases and J shed 7 bases, with 11 bases lying between them. The chain's CDR3 is CATRKQNEQFF. CDR3 nucleotide sequence: TGTGCCACCCGAAAACAAAATGAGCAGTTCTTC.

The chain is built from TRBV25-1 and TRBJ1-2, with 12 bases identical to TRBD1. Germline V CDR1 and CDR2: MGHDK, SYGVNS. The CDR3 loop spans 17 amino acids. The J segment lost 2 bases and the V segment lost 2 bases, leaving 6 bases of the junction unmatched. The CDR3 DNA sequence: TGTGCCAGCAGTGAAGGGGGACAGGGGGCCTTAAACTATGGCTACACCTTC. Its translation: CASSEGGQGALNYGYTF.

The chain uses TRBV4-2 and TRBJ2-7; the match to TRBD2 covers 8 bases. The CDR3 extends over 15 amino acids. Germline trimming cut 6 bases from V and 3 bases from J; bases unmatched to any gene: 10. Germline CDR1 is LGHNA and CDR2 is YNFKEQ. The CDR3 region has the DNA TGTGCCAGCAGTACGGGACTAGTGGGTCTCTACGAGCAGTACTTC. Translating gives CASSTGLVGLYEQYF.

CDR3: CASSQDRGFYEQYF. CDR3 DNA: TGTGCCAGCAGCCAAGATCGCGGATTCTACGAGCAGTACTTC. The V gene is TRBV14, the J gene TRBJ2-7, with unresolved D. The germline gives CDR1 SGHDN, CDR2 FVKESK. V was clipped by 0 bases and J by 3 bases, with 9 bases between them. This CDR3 is 14 amino acids long.

The rearrangement links TRBV5-1 to TRBJ2-2; D may be TRBD1 (5 bases). The germline CDR1 and CDR2 sequences are SGHRS and YFSETQ. This CDR3 is built from 13 residues. Trimming shortened V by 1 base and J by 4 bases, and 5 bases separated the two germline ends. CDR3: CASSLTGTGELFF. CDR3 DNA sequence: TGCGCCAGCAGCTTGACAGGCACCGGGGAGCTGTTTTTT.

The chain couples TRBV6-1 to TRBJ2-3; 7 nucleotides line up with TRBD1. CDR1 and CDR2 from the germline V gene are MNHNS and SASEGT. With 5 bases clipped from V and 2 bases from J, the junction kept 1 base outside the gene matches. CDR3 length: 13 amino acids. DNA for the CDR3: TGTGCCAGCAGTCAGGGGGTCACAGATACGCAGTATTTT. It translates to CASSQGVTDTQYF.

This rearrangement joins TRBV19 to TRBJ2-6; D is possibly TRBD1 (5 bases). Trimming stripped 5 bases from V and 1 base from J, with 12 bases between. Germline V CDR1 and CDR2: LNHDA, SQIVND (reference sequence). This CDR3 is 16 amino acids long. CDR3 sequence reads: CASSSVRDSGANVLTF. DNA of the CDR3: TGTGCCAGTAGTTCGGTCAGGGATTCTGGGGCCAACGTCCTGACTTTC.

The chain joins TRBV7-8 to TRBJ2-5, with D possibly being TRBD2 (6 bases). Germline CDR1 and CDR2: SGHVS and FQNEAQ. The CDR3 has 14 amino acids. The V end lost 3 bases, the J end lost 4 bases, and 12 bases lay between the germline ends. The CDR3 DNA follows: TGTGCCAGCAGCTTCCGGACTATGGGAGAGACCCAGTACTTC. Residues: CASSFRTMGETQYF.

This clone has just a few counts. The V call is TRBV19, the J call TRBJ1-5, with D possibly TRBD1 on 6 matching bases. The CDR3 spans 15 residues. Looked up from germline, CDR1 is LNHDA and CDR2 is SQIVND (reference sequence). V was shortened by 3 bases and J by 6 bases, with 15 bases between the two germline ends. The CDR3: CASSITGINAQPQHF. The CDR3 region has the DNA TGTGCCAGTAGTATCACAGGGATCAACGCTCAGCCCCAGCATTTT.

The genes are TRBV4-2 and TRBJ2-2; possible D gene TRBD1, 6 bases. The CDR3 length is 16 residues. V was shortened by 6 bases and J by 2 bases, with 16 bases between the two germline ends. Germline V gene lookup returns CDR1 LGHNA and CDR2 YNFKEQ. This chain's CDR3 is CASRPSEQGNTGELFF. The CDR3 bases are TGTGCCAGCAGGCCCTCTGAACAGGGTAACACCGGGGAGCTGTTTTTT.

The chain uses TRBV18 and TRBJ1-5; unclear D gene. Between the trimmed V and J ends, which lost 2 bases and 0 bases, there was a span of 11 bases. The germline V gene has CDR1 KGHSH and CDR2 LQKENI. This CDR3 has 16 amino acids. The CDR3 loop is CASSPEQPSSNQPQHF. For the CDR3, the DNA is TGTGCCAGCTCACCAGAACAGCCCAGTAGCAATCAGCCCCAGCATTTT.

The rearrangement uses TRBV5-1 and TRBJ2-7, with a possible D match to TRBD1 (6 bases). This CDR3 has 14 residues. Germline V lookup: CDR1 SGHRS, CDR2 YFSETQ. V gave up 3 bases and J gave up 6 bases, with 16 bases separating them. The CDR3 region has the DNA TGCGCCAGCAGCTGGATCGGTCAGGGGACCGAGCAGTACTTC. This gives the protein CASSWIGQGTEQYF.

This clone was recorded a few times. The chain employs TRBV5-4 and TRBJ1-6; the D is unclear. This CDR3 region has 15 residues. Trimming cost V 0 bases and J 3 bases, with 7 bases left between them. Per the germline V gene, CDR1 is SGHNT and CDR2 is YYREEE (reference sequence). The CDR3: CASSLGQDYNSPLHF. In DNA form, the CDR3 reads TGTGCCAGCAGCTTGGGGCAGGACTATAATTCACCCCTCCACTTT.

The gene calls are TRBV10-3 and TRBJ1-1, with TRBD1 as a possible D gene (6 bases). V was shortened by 5 bases and J by 0 bases, with 10 bases between the two germline ends. This CDR3 spans 14 amino acids. The germline CDR1 and CDR2 sequences are ENHRY and SYGVKD. The CDR3 DNA reads as TGTGCCATCAGTTTACAGGGATTGAACACTGAAGCTTTCTTT. Translation gives CAISLQGLNTEAFF.

The chain is built from TRBV30 and TRBJ1-2, with 7 bases that match TRBD1. V lost 5 bases to trimming and J lost 4 bases; unmatched junction nucleotides: 4. Germline CDR1 is GTSNPN and CDR2 is SVGIG (reference sequence). This CDR3 region has 12 residues. CDR3 residues: CAWDRTGYGYTF. The DNA of the CDR3 is TGTGCCTGGGACAGGACAGGCTATGGCTACACCTTC.

The chain carries TRBV15 and TRBJ2-3; TRBD2 matches 8 bases. The germline V gene has CDR1 LNHNV and CDR2 YYDKDF (reference sequence). V trimming: 4 bases; J trimming: 5 bases; junction bases outside the gene matches: 5. CDR3 length: 14 residues. In DNA, the CDR3 is TGTGCCACCAGCAAAGCGGGAGACATAGATACGCAGTATTTT. Translating it yields CATSKAGDIDTQYF.

In nucleotides, the CDR3 is TGTGCCAGCAGTTTAGGGAGGGCAGCACCCTACGAGCAGTACTTC. Translating it yields CASSLGRAAPYEQYF. The chain carries TRBV27 and TRBJ2-7; 7 bases agree with TRBD2. The CDR3 is made up of 15 amino acids. V lost 2 bases to trimming and J lost 2 bases; unmatched junction nucleotides: 6. CDR1 is MNHEY, CDR2 SMNVEV, per germline (reference sequence).

The gene calls are TRBV6-5 and TRBJ1-5; D is unclear. The CDR3 runs to 15 residues. The V and J ends lost 2 bases and 0 bases respectively, with 8 bases between them. CDR1 MNHEY and CDR2 SVGAGI come from the germline V gene. The CDR3 DNA is TGTGCCAGCAGTTACAAGGGAGATAGCAATCAGCCCCAGCATTTT. Its translation: CASSYKGDSNQPQHF.

This clone was seen once. The V call is TRBV5-1, the J call TRBJ1-5; 8 bases map to TRBD1. The CDR3 has 15 residues. CDR1 is SGHRS and CDR2 is YFSETQ in the germline V gene. V lost 4 bases, J lost 2 bases, and 5 bases stayed unmatched. CDR3 DNA: TGCGCCAGCAGCGTGGCGGGACAGGGCAATCAGCCCCAGCATTTT. This encodes CASSVAGQGNQPQHF.

The chain couples TRBV2 to TRBJ1-4, with 7 positions matching TRBD1. After removal of 6 bases from V and 7 bases from J, the junction contained 11 bases not matched to a gene. This CDR3 spans 15 amino acids. Germline CDR1 and CDR2: SNHLY and FYNNEI. CDR3 sequence reads: CASSSTGTVAEKLFF. For the CDR3, the DNA is TGTGCCAGCAGCTCCACCGGGACAGTCGCTGAAAAACTGTTTTTT.

Only one count was recorded for this clone. This rearrangement joins TRBV6-6 to TRBJ2-5, with D maybe TRBD2 (6 bases). Germline lookup yields CDR1 MNHNY and CDR2 SVGAGI (reference sequence). The CDR3 consists of 14 residues. V lost 2 bases and J 4 bases, leaving 11 bases between the germline ends. Here the CDR3 reads CASSYGGAGETQYF. DNA of the CDR3: TGTGCCAGCAGTTACGGCGGGGCCGGAGAGACCCAGTACTTC.

CDR3: CASSAGTSGISYNEQFF. CDR3 DNA: TGTGCCAGCAGCGCGGGGACTAGCGGTATCTCCTACAATGAGCAGTTCTTC. V usage is TRBV7-6 and J usage is TRBJ2-1; 11 bases line up with TRBD2. This CDR3 comprises 17 residues. Trimming removed 5 bases from V and 0 bases from J; junction bases left unmatched: 6. Germline V gene sequence: CDR1 SGHVS, CDR2 FNYEAQ.

The chain couples TRBV19 to TRBJ2-3, with 7 bases identical to TRBD1. J lost 1 base, V lost 6 bases, and 13 bases had no gene match. Germline values: CDR1 LNHDA, CDR2 SQIVND (reference sequence). The CDR3 contains 17 residues. The CDR3 nucleotides read TGTGCCAGTAGCCGTCCCTACCAAGGGGGCGGCACAGATACGCAGTATTTT. Its protein product is CASSRPYQGGGTDTQYF.

This clone was counted once. The CDR3 region is CASSSRGGTDTQYF. CDR3 bases: TGTGCCAGTAGTAGCAGGGGAGGCACAGATACGCAGTATTTT. This chain joins TRBV19 and TRBJ2-3; D perhaps matches TRBD1 (6 bases). The CDR3 loop spans 14 amino acids. Trimming stripped 4 bases from V and 1 base from J, with 9 bases between. Germline V lookup: CDR1 LNHDA, CDR2 SQIVND (reference sequence). The full variable domain, rest sourced from reference TRBV19 and TRBJ2-3, is DGGITQSPKYLFRKEGQNVTLSCEQNLNHDAMYWYRQDPGQGLRLIYYSQIVNDFQKGDIAEGYSVSREKKESFPLTVTSAQKNPTAFYLCASSSRGGTDTQYFGPGTRLTVL.

The chain links TRBV4-2 to TRBJ2-1; the match to TRBD2 covers 8 bases. From germline, CDR1 is LGHNA and CDR2 YNFKEQ. The CDR3 spans 18 residues. After removal of 4 bases from V and 0 bases from J, the junction contained 11 bases not matched to a gene. Here the CDR3 reads CASSPESLAVSSYNEQFF. The CDR3 coding sequence is TGTGCCAGCAGCCCAGAGTCACTAGCGGTGAGCTCCTACAATGAGCAGTTCTTC.

This clone was counted between two and nine times. J is TRBJ1-2 and V is TRBV28, with D possibly TRBD1 on 5 matching bases. CDR3 length: 15 residues. CDR1 and CDR2 (germline): MDHEN, SYDVKM. V was shortened by 4 bases and J by 7 bases, with 19 bases between the two germline ends. In nucleotides, the CDR3 is TGTGCCAGCAGTTGGCTAGACAGCGGGGTCGGTGGCTACACCTTC. It yields the protein CASSWLDSGVGGYTF.

The CDR3 loop is CATSRDAASDTQYF. The CDR3 region has the DNA TGTGCCACCAGCAGAGATGCAGCGTCAGATACGCAGTATTTT. The chain links TRBV15 to TRBJ2-3; D is undetermined. This CDR3 has 14 amino acids. V shed 0 bases and J shed 4 bases, with 8 bases lying between them. CDR1 and CDR2 (germline): LNHNV, YYDKDF (reference sequence).